These T cell receptor beta chains were read from a single sample in a study of T cells in Graves' hyperthyroidism and ophthalmopathy. In TCRdb, the multiplex PCR reads were re-called with MiXCR into one record per CDR3 protein. The profile covers about 360,000 distinct CDR3 sequences, with about 13% appearing a single time and around a tenth taken by the ten largest. Sequences were obtained from blood. The receptors come from a woman younger than 35 with Graves' hyperthyroidism. The CDR3 runs from the conserved cysteine through the conserved F or W. The D gene is left open where the match is weak. Clone size, where shown, is once, few, many, or a class for clones that have expanded.

d_call	j_call	clone_size	v_call	cdr3_nt	cdr3_aa
-	TRBJ1-2	few	TRBV9	TGTGCCAGCAGCGCTCAGACAGGCCACTATGGCTACACCTTC	CASSAQTGHYGYTF
-	TRBJ1-2	-	TRBV5-1	TGCGCCAGCAGCTCCCGGGCCACTAACTATGGCTACACCTTC	CASSSRATNYGYTF
-	TRBJ1-5	-	TRBV5-6	TGTGCCAGCAGCTTGAACCGCTGGGATGGTCAGCCCCAGCATTTT	CASSLNRWDGQPQHF
-	TRBJ1-6	-	TRBV10-2	TGCGCCAGCAGTGAGCGGGACAACTTTTCACCCCTCCACTTT	CASSERDNFSPLHF
TRBD1	TRBJ2-7	many	TRBV7-2	TGTGCCAGCAGCAACAGGGGTTTCTCCGACGAGCAGTACTTC	CASSNRGFSDEQYF
-	TRBJ1-2	few	TRBV3-2	TGTGCCAGACCCGGGACAGGGGACTATGGCTACACCTTC	CARPGTGDYGYTF
-	TRBJ1-1	many	TRBV15	TGTGCCACCAGCAGAGAGGCAGGGGACAACACTGAAGCTTTCTTT	CATSREAGDNTEAFF
-	TRBJ1-5	once	TRBV6-2/TRBV6-3	TGTGCCAGCAGTTACGGCCGTCCGCCGGTGCCCCAGCATTTT	CASSYGRPPVPQHF
TRBD2	TRBJ2-1	-	TRBV11-2	TGTGCCAGCAGCTTAGCCAAACGACAATTATTCAGCGGGAGAGCCAACAATGAGCAGTTCTTC	CASSLAKRQLFSGRANNEQFF
-	TRBJ2-3	many	TRBV15	TGTGCCACCAGCAGAGAGACGGATACGCAGTATTTT	CATSRETDTQYF
TRBD2	TRBJ2-2	-	TRBV4-2	TGTGCCAGCAGCCAAGTGGGGGGGTTAACCGGGGAGCTGTTTTTT	CASSQVGGLTGELFF
-	TRBJ1-4	-	TRBV4-1	TGCGCCAGCCTAAACTACCCCGCAACTAATGAAAAACTGTTTTTT	CASLNYPATNEKLFF
TRBD1	TRBJ2-4	few	TRBV29-1	TGCAGCGTTGGAGGGGGCGCTCTTGGTTCCTTAGCCAAAAACATTCAGTACTTC	CSVGGGALGSLAKNIQYF
TRBD2	TRBJ2-3	many	TRBV28	TGTGCCAGCGCGACTAGCGGGGATACGCAGTATTTT	CASATSGDTQYF
TRBD2	TRBJ2-7	many	TRBV20-1	TGCAGTGCTAGAGATGGGACTAGCTCCTACGAGCAGTACTTC	CSARDGTSSYEQYF
TRBD2	TRBJ2-5	many	TRBV3-1	TGTGCCAGCAGCCAAGGCGGGACTAGCGGGCAAGAGACCCAGTACTTC	CASSQGGTSGQETQYF
TRBD1	TRBJ1-5	many	TRBV7-2	TGTGCCAGCAGCTTAAGACAGGGTAGCAATCAGCCCCAGCATTTT	CASSLRQGSNQPQHF
-	TRBJ2-4	many	TRBV20-1	TGCAGTGCTAGTGTCAGGGGGGATGAAAACATTCAGTACTTC	CSASVRGDENIQYF
-	TRBJ2-1	-	TRBV11-2	TGTGCCAGCAGCTCCCTGGCGGGGGCCCTTTACAATGAGCAGTTCTTC	CASSSLAGALYNEQFF
TRBD2	TRBJ2-5	-	TRBV10-3	TGTGCCATCAGTGGCGGGGGAAGCGGGGGGCTGAACTTC	CAISGGGSGGLNF
-	TRBJ2-3	few	TRBV2	TGTGCCAGCAGTTTTGGGGGGTCGGATACGCAGTATTTT	CASSFGGSDTQYF
-	TRBJ1-1	-	TRBV28	TGTGCCAGCAGTTTGCGGGGCTTGAACCCTGAAGCTTTCTTT	CASSLRGLNPEAFF
-	TRBJ2-1	many	TRBV12-3/TRBV12-4	TGTGCCAGCAGTCCTACAGGTACCTACAATGAGCAGTTCTTC	CASSPTGTYNEQFF
TRBD1	TRBJ2-7	few	TRBV7-9	TGTGCCGGCAGCTCTATAGGGACAGGGGCATACGAGCAGTACTTC	CAGSSIGTGAYEQYF
TRBD2	TRBJ2-1	many	TRBV6-1	TGTGCCAGCACCCCGACTAGCGGGGGGGCCTTTAAGCAGTTCTTC	CASTPTSGGAFKQFF
TRBD1	TRBJ1-1	few	TRBV6-4	TGTGCCAGCAGTCCCGGGACAGGGGAAGCTTTCTTT	CASSPGTGEAFF
TRBD1	TRBJ1-5	-	TRBV20-1	TGCAGTGCCCGTTGGACAGGGGGTAGCAATCAGCCCCAGCATTTT	CSARWTGGSNQPQHF
TRBD1	TRBJ2-3	many	TRBV6-1	TGTGCCAGCAGTGAGGGACAGGGGGCGACAGATACGCAGTATTTT	CASSEGQGATDTQYF
-	TRBJ2-7	many	TRBV20-1	TGCAGTGCTAGCAGGTCAGGCCCCTACGAGCAGTACTTC	CSASRSGPYEQYF
TRBD1	TRBJ2-3	many	TRBV5-4	TGTGCCAGCAGCCCCGGGACAGGGGAGACAGATACGCAGTATTTT	CASSPGTGETDTQYF
-	TRBJ1-4	many	TRBV10-3	TGTGCCATCAGTTCGGGGGATAAGGGTGAAAAACTGTTTTTT	CAISSGDKGEKLFF
-	TRBJ1-1	few	TRBV18	TGTGCCAGCTCACCGGACAGCTTGAACACTGAAGCTTTCTTT	CASSPDSLNTEAFF
-	TRBJ2-5	many	TRBV2	TGTGCCAGCAACGACCCTGGGGAGACCCAGTACTTC	CASNDPGETQYF
-	TRBJ1-6	many	TRBV20-1	TGCAGTGCTACGAGCCAGCATTCACCCCTCCACTTT	CSATSQHSPLHF
-	TRBJ2-3	many	TRBV7-2	TGTGCCAGCAGCTTAGGGGGCGAACCTACGCAGTATTTT	CASSLGGEPTQYF
TRBD2	TRBJ2-1	many	TRBV12-3/TRBV12-4	TGTGCCAGCAGTCCACGGCGGGAGGCCCCCTACAATGAGCAGTTCTTC	CASSPRREAPYNEQFF
TRBD1	TRBJ2-1	few	TRBV20-1	TGCAGTGCTAGAACCAGACAGGGGGCACGCAATGAGCAGTTCTTC	CSARTRQGARNEQFF
TRBD2	TRBJ2-1	many	TRBV6-4	TGTGCCAGCAGTGACTCGGAGCGGGGGGGAGGGAATGAGCAGTTCTTC	CASSDSERGGGNEQFF
TRBD1	TRBJ2-1	many	TRBV5-5	TGTGCCAGCAGCTTGGTATGGACAGGACAGGGCCTGAATGAGCAGTTCTTC	CASSLVWTGQGLNEQFF
-	TRBJ1-1	few	TRBV6-1	TGTGCCAGCACCCAATTGCGGACAGCTGAAGCTTTCTTT	CASTQLRTAEAFF
-	TRBJ2-7	many	TRBV28	TGTGCCAGCAGGGAACGTTACGAGCAGTACTTC	CASRERYEQYF
TRBD2	TRBJ2-1	many	TRBV9	TGTGCCAGCAGCCCTCGGACTAGCGAGTACAATGAGCAGTTCTTC	CASSPRTSEYNEQFF
TRBD1	TRBJ1-4	many	TRBV3-1	TGTGCCAGCAGCCAGGGACAGGGGTATGAAAAACTGTTTTTT	CASSQGQGYEKLFF
TRBD1	TRBJ2-3	many	TRBV28	TGTGCCAGCAGTACCCGGGACAGTGGCACAGATACGCAGTATTTT	CASSTRDSGTDTQYF
TRBD1	TRBJ1-5	many	TRBV28	TGTGCCAGCAGTACTAGGGACAGGGAAAGCAATCAGCCCCAGCATTTT	CASSTRDRESNQPQHF
TRBD2	TRBJ2-3	many	TRBV7-2	TGTGCCAGCAGCATAAATAGTTGGAAGGCGGGGGTAAAGAGCACAGATACGCAGTATTTT	CASSINSWKAGVKSTDTQYF
TRBD2	TRBJ2-1	many	TRBV2	TGTGCCAGCACGACTAGCGGAAAGAATGAGCAGTTCTTC	CASTTSGKNEQFF
-	TRBJ2-5	few	TRBV7-2	TGTGCCAGCAGCTCCCTAACGGGGGCCCCAGAGACCCAGTACTTC	CASSSLTGAPETQYF
TRBD2	TRBJ2-1	many	TRBV2	TGTGCCAGCAGTGAAGTTAGGCGGGAGTTGAAGTTCTTC	CASSEVRRELKFF
TRBD2	TRBJ2-1	few	TRBV19	TGTGCCAGTAGCATGGGAGGGACTAGCGGCTACAATGAGCAGTTCTTC	CASSMGGTSGYNEQFF
-	TRBJ1-1	many	TRBV3-1	TGTGCCAGCAGCCAGGGGACACTATTGAACACTGAAGCTTTCTTT	CASSQGTLLNTEAFF
TRBD2	TRBJ2-7	-	TRBV5-1	TGCGCCAGCAGCGCCAGGAGAGGGACTAGCGGGGGCTACGAGCAGTACTTC	CASSARRGTSGGYEQYF
TRBD1	TRBJ2-3	few	TRBV19	TGTGCCAGTAGTATAGCCCTCGGCGCAGGGGGCGATACGCAGTATTTT	CASSIALGAGGDTQYF
-	TRBJ2-7	many	TRBV10-3	TGTGCCATCAGTGAGCGGCAGTACGAGCAGTACTTC	CAISERQYEQYF
-	TRBJ2-7	many	TRBV6-2/TRBV6-3	TGTGCCAGCAAGCACAGGAGAACCTACGAGCAGTACTTC	CASKHRRTYEQYF
TRBD1	TRBJ2-3	many	TRBV20-1	TGCAGTGCTCCACCGGCCGGATCCCTGGACAGGACACTCTCGGGTACGCAGTATTTT	CSAPPAGSLDRTLSGTQYF
-	TRBJ1-2	many	TRBV28	TGTGCCAGCAGGATGTTGGACAGACTCACTAACTATGGCTACACCTTC	CASRMLDRLTNYGYTF
TRBD2	TRBJ2-7	many	TRBV3-1	TGTGCCAGCAAACGGGAGGGAGTAGCCTACGAGCAGTACTTC	CASKREGVAYEQYF